This T cell receptor beta chain was observed in a study of shared clonotypes between healthy human individuals. Clones were read by immunoSEQ multiplex PCR, and TCRdb kept only the in-frame ones, dropping some. Of fewer than 1.4 million clones in the sample, about 84% were seen once. The sequenced material came from memory CD4+ T cells from PBMCs. Subset of the sample: CD45RA-negative fraction. The clonotype originates from a young man in good health. Some clones in this sample may be carry-over from other donors' samples.

The CDR3 protein is CASSLLSGRYEQYF. The DNA of the CDR3 is TGTGCCAGCAGCTTGCTCTCAGGGCGTTACGAGCAGTACTTC. This rearrangement joins TRBV5-6 to TRBJ2-7; tentative D call: TRBD1 (5 bases). V was clipped by 1 base and J by 4 bases, with 12 bases between them. The CDR3 consists of 14 residues. CDR1 is SGHDT and CDR2 is YYEEEE in the germline V gene. The variable domain in full, with the rest retrieved from reference TRBV5-6 and TRBJ2-7, is DAGVTQSPTHLIKTRGQQVTLRCSPKSGHDTVSWYQQALGQGPQFIFQYYEEEERQRGNFPDRFSGHQFPNYSSELNVNALLLGDSALYLCASSLLSGRYEQYFGPGTRLTVT.